A selection of T cell receptor beta chains follows, all from one sample in a study of cytomegalovirus exposure and HLA in healthy donors. Repertoires were generated with immunoSEQ multiplex PCR, while TCRdb's copy carries only in-frame clones and drops some. The top ten hold about 3.8% of the sample, which has about 110,000 clones, about 68% seen once. The sequencing sample was made of PBMCs. These TCRs come from a man aged 25-45 years in good health and CMV-seropositive. CDR3s include the opening cysteine and the closing phenylalanine or tryptophan. A D gene is named only where the DNA matches it firmly. Part of the rows lack a size; the others show once, few, many or a class for expanded clones.

>-|TRBJ2-5|TRBV2|-
CASSGLFQETQYF
TGTGCCAGCTCCGGACTTTTTCAAGAGACCCAGTACTTC
>-|TRBJ1-4|TRBV6-1|-
CASMEGLEKLFF
TGTGCCAGCATGGAGGGGCTGGAAAAACTGTTTTTT
>-|TRBJ2-5|TRBV5-1|-
CASSVSAQETQYF
TGCGCCAGCAGCGTGTCCGCGCAAGAGACCCAGTACTTC
>-|TRBJ2-3|TRBV6-4|TRBD2
CASRAGTSGDTDTQYF
TGTGCCAGCAGAGCAGGGACTAGCGGGGACACAGATACGCAGTATTTT
>-|TRBJ1-1|TRBV5-1|-
CASSLVQDAEAFF
TGCGCCAGCAGCTTGGTACAGGACGCTGAAGCTTTCTTT
>-|TRBJ2-1|TRBV15|TRBD2
CATSTGLTGGEQFF
TGTGCCACCAGCACGGGACTAACAGGTGGGGAGCAGTTCTTC
>-|TRBJ2-7|TRBV7-2|TRBD1
CASSSKADRLYEQYF
TGTGCCAGCAGCTCAAAGGCGGACAGGCTCTACGAGCAGTACTTC
>-|TRBJ2-1|TRBV9|TRBD1
CASSVDGDRASYNEQFF
TGTGCCAGCAGCGTAGATGGAGACAGGGCCTCCTACAATGAGCAGTTCTTC
>-|TRBJ2-5|TRBV5-3|-
CARSIRGDTEETQYF
TGTGCCAGAAGCATCAGGGGGGATACAGAAGAGACCCAGTACTTC
>-|TRBJ2-1|TRBV6-1|TRBD2
CASYLLAGRFDEQFF
TGTGCCAGCTATCTACTAGCGGGGAGGTTCGATGAGCAGTTCTTC
>-|TRBJ2-2|TRBV5-1|TRBD2
CASRGGTHTGELFF
TGCGCCAGCAGGGGAGGGACCCACACCGGGGAGCTGTTTTTT
>-|TRBJ2-1|TRBV10-3|-
CAISGDTENEQFF
TGTGCCATCAGTGGCGACACTGAAAATGAGCAGTTCTTC
>-|TRBJ2-7|TRBV4-1|-
CASSQDVIGRRTYGQYF
TGCGCCAGCAGCCAAGACGTCATAGGCCGGAGAACCTACGGGCAGTACTTC
>-|TRBJ2-3|TRBV5-1|-
CASSLEREDTQYF
TGCGCCAGCAGCTTGGAAAGGGAGGATACGCAGTATTTT
>-|TRBJ2-5|TRBV4-2|TRBD2
CASSHFPTGTSGAKETQYF
TGTGCCAGCAGCCACTTCCCAACCGGGACTAGCGGGGCTAAAGAGACCCAGTACTTC
>few|TRBJ2-7|TRBV6-1|-
CASERGTYEQYF
TGTGCCAGTGAAAGGGGAACCTACGAGCAGTACTTC
>-|TRBJ2-3|TRBV5-1|TRBD2
CASSSAAGLAEGTQYF
TGCGCCAGCAGCTCGGCCGCGGGACTAGCGGAAGGCACGCAGTATTTT
>few|TRBJ2-5|TRBV6-6|-
CASTRYQETQYF
TGTGCCAGCACCCGGTACCAAGAGACCCAGTACTTC
>-|TRBJ2-3|TRBV13|TRBD2
CASSLGRGGTDTQYF
TGTGCCAGCAGCTTAGGGCGGGGGGGGACAGATACGCAGTATTTT
>-|TRBJ2-3|TRBV5-4|TRBD2
CASSSLAGGQDTQYF
TGTGCCAGCAGCTCCTTAGCGGGGGGGCAAGATACGCAGTATTTT
>-|TRBJ2-3|TRBV9|TRBD2
CASSRRGGQGMADTQYF
TGTGCCAGCTCGAGGCGGGGGGGCCAGGGGATGGCAGATACGCAGTATTTT
>once|TRBJ1-5|TRBV6-6|-
CASSYSQGGNQPQHF
TGTGCCAGCAGTTACAGTCAGGGCGGCAATCAGCCCCAGCATTTT
>few|TRBJ1-1|TRBV27|-
CASSLDPRAEAFF
TGTGCCAGCAGTTTAGATCCCCGGGCTGAAGCTTTCTTT
>few|TRBJ2-3|TRBV5-1|-
CASSFGGPETDTQYF
TGCGCCAGCAGCTTCGGGGGGCCGGAGACAGATACGCAGTATTTT